This T cell receptor beta chain is from a study of vaccination and CD4 T cells after COVID-19. Treatment: roughly 10-day PBMC culture with coronavirus spike peptide pools or control peptides (ViraFEST assay). Following expansion of antigen-specific T cells with peptide pools, ViraFEST then sequenced TCRs. The CDR3 length is 13 residues. The germline CDR1 and CDR2 sequences are SGHAT and FQDESV (reference sequence). The V gene lost 5 bases and the J gene lost 4 bases, with 11 bases spanning the gap. With respect to this clonotype: Its matching antigen is unknown.

Sequencing of DNA taken from cultured CD4+ T cells relied on the Oncomine TCR Beta short-read assay. Using the QIAamp micro DNA kit, genomic DNA was extracted from the CD4+ T cells that had been cultured. TCRdb independently ran MiXCR on the PCR reads; one entry per CDR3 protein. The sample shows 7,000 to 9,500 distinct CDR3 sequences, 73% of them seen only once. The genes are TRBV11-1 and TRBJ1-1; D is unresolved. Specimen: CD4+ T cells from blood, cultured in vitro. The TCR sequence derives from a human donor who had recovered from COVID-19. The CDR3 reads CASSPRAATEAFF. In nucleotides, the CDR3 is TGTGCCAGCAGCCCCCGCGCGGCCACTGAAGCTTTCTTT.